Sequencing of this TCR beta chain was carried out in a study of blood T cell repertoires in COVID-19. Study summary: Acute and convalescent COVID-19 samples came from the United States, Italy and Spain. The cDNA or gDNA used as material had been derived from T cells, B-cell-depleted T cells, or PBMCs.

Germline loops: CDR1 SEHNR, CDR2 FQNEAQ (reference sequence). The CDR3 covers 14 residues. J gave up 8 bases and V 3 bases, and 5 bases lay outside the gene matches. In the original processing: The assay estimated nucleated cells by amplifying reference gene primers. The protocol was immunoSEQ multiplex PCR, while the TCRdb copy is restricted to in-frame clones and leaves out a portion. V and J calls and clone size are copied from that table; D and trimming were computed from the DNA. The sample includes about 78,000 clones, around 80% of them seen just once. This clonotype originated in a man in his 60s with active or convalescent COVID-19. V gene TRBV7-9 combines with J gene TRBJ1-2, with 11 bases fitting TRBD1. Sequencing was carried out using peripheral blood. The CDR3 sequence is CASSLSGTGGGYTF. The CDR3 DNA sequence: TGTGCCAGCAGCTTGTCCGGGACAGGGGGAGGCTACACCTTC.